The clone carrying this TCR beta chain was seen repeatedly, ten times or more. What it binds is unknown. This entry is derived from a study of glioma-infiltrating T cells. Study overall: Before surgery, glioma patients received dexamethasone for at most six days.

The iRepertoire nested amplicon-rescue multiplex PCR amplified TCR alpha and beta CDR3s from RNA. Tissue mRNA or PBMC total RNA, about 90-450 ng, went into one-step reverse transcription and amplification. TCRdb analysed the multiplex PCR reads with MiXCR anew, one entry per CDR3 protein. There are more than 300,000 distinct CDR3 sequences in the sample; about 40% occur only once, and 12% lies in the top ten. General study results and limits: Tissue and blood shared very few CDR3 sequences. A blood CDR3 motif signature was depleted in highly divergent patients.

The CDR3 is 13 amino acids. V lost 1 base to trimming and J lost 3 bases, with 7 bases between them. Germline-derived CDR1 and CDR2 are MDHEN and SYDVKM. Sequenced sample: glioma tissue, nonneoplastic brain tissue, or PBMCs (not recorded which). This TCR came from a human donor with low-grade glioma or glioblastoma, undergoing nonglioma brain surgery, or in good health (not recorded which). The rearrangement links TRBV28 to TRBJ2-7; a possible D gene is TRBD2 (5 bases). CDR3 loop: CASSLSSSYEQYF. For the CDR3, the DNA is TGTGCCAGCAGTTTATCTAGCAGCTACGAGCAGTACTTC.